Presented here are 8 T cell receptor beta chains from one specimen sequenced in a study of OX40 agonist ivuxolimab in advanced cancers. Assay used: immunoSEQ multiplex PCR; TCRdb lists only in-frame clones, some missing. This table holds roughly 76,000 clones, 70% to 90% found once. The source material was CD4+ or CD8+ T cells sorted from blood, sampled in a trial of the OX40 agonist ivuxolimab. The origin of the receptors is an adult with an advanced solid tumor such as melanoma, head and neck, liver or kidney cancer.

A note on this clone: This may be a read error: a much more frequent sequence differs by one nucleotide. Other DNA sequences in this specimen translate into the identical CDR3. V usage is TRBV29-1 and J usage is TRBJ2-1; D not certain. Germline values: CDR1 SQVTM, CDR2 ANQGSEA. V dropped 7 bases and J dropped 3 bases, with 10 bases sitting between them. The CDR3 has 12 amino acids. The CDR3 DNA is TGCAGCGCTGGGCAGGACTACAATGAGCAGTTCTTC. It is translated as CSAGQDYNEQFF.

The CDR3, as DNA: TGTGCCAGCAGCTCCTGGACAGGGGCGAAAGCTTTCTTT. It encodes CASSSWTGAKAFF. This rearrangement joins TRBV7-3 to TRBJ1-1, with 9 nucleotides matching TRBD1. V shed 4 bases, J shed 9 bases, and the junction held 6 bases outside the gene matches. CDR3 size: 13 residues. Germline CDR1 is SGHTA and CDR2 is FQGTGA.

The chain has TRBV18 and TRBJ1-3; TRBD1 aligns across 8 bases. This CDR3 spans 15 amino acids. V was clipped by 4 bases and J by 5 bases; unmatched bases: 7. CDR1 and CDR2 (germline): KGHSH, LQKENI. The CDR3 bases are TGTGCCAGCTCACGCTACGGACAGGGCAGAAACACCATATATTTT. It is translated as CASSRYGQGRNTIYF.

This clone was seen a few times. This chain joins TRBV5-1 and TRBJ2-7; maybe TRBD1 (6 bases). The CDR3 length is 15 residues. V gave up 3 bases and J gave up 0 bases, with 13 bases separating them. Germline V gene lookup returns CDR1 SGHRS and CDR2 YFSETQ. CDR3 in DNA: TGCGCCAGCAGCTCTGGACAGATCAACTCCTACGAGCAGTACTTC. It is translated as CASSSGQINSYEQYF.

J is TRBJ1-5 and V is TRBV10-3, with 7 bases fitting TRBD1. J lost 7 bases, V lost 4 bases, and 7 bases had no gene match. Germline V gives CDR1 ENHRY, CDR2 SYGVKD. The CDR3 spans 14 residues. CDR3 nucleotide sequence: TGTGCCATCAGTGCCACAGGGGACGGGCAGCCCCAGCATTTT. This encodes CAISATGDGQPQHF.

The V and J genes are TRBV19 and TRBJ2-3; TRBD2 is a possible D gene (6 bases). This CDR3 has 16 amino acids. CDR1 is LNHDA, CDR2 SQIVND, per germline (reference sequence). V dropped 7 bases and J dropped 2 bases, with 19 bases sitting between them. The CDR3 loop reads CASNSFRDSNTDTQYF. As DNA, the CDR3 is TGTGCCAGTAACTCTTTCCGGGACTCGAACACAGATACGCAGTATTTT.

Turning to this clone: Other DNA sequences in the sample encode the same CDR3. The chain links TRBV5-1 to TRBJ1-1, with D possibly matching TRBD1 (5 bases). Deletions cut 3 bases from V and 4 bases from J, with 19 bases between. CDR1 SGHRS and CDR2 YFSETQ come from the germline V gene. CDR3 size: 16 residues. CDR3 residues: CASSSTDGGTFTEAFF. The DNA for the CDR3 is TGCGCCAGCAGCTCCACCGACGGAGGGACCTTCACTGAAGCTTTCTTT.

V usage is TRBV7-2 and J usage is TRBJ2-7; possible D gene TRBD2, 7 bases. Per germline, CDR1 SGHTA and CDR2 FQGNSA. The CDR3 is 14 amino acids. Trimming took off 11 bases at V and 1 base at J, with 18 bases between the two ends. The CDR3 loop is CASSGQKSSYEQYF. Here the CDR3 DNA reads TGTGCCTCTAGCGGACAGAAGAGTTCCTACGAGCAGTACTTC.